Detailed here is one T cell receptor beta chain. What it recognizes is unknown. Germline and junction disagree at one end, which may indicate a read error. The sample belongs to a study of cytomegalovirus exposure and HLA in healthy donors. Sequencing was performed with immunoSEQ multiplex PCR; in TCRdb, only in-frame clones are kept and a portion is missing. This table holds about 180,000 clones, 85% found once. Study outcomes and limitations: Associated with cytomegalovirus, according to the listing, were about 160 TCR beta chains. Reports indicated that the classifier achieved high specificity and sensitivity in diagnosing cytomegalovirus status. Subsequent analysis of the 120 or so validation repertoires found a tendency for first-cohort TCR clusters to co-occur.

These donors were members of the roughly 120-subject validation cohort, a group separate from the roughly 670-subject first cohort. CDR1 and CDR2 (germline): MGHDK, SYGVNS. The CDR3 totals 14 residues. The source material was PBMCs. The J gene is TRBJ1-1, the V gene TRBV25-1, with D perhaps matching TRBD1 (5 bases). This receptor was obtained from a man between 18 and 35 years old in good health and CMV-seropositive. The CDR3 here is CASSEWGLNTEAFF. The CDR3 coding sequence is TGTGCCAGCAGCGAATGGGGCTTGAACACTGAAGCTTTCTTT.